Listed below are T cell receptor beta chains from one sample, sequenced in a study of shared clonotypes between healthy human individuals. Here immunoSEQ multiplex PCR was the method, and the copy in TCRdb shows in-frame clones only, minus some. The repertoire holds more than 2 million clones, roughly 94% seen once, with roughly 0.13% in the top ten. Material: naive CD4+ T cells sorted from blood. Source of these receptors: a man in his late teens or twenties in good health. Both conserved end residues are part of each CDR3. The D gene is left open where the match is weak. Clone size is not always given. Where it is, it says once, few, many or a class for expanded clones.

d_call	v_call	clone_size	j_call	cdr3_nt	cdr3_aa
NA	TRBV9	once	TRBJ1-1	TGTGCCAGCAGCGAGAGTGGCCTCAGCAGGGAGGCTTTCTTT	CASSESGLSREAFF
NA	TRBV28	NA	TRBJ1-2	TGTGCCAGCAGAACAACTACCTCTAACTATGGCTACACCTTC	CASRTTTSNYGYTF
TRBD2	TRBV5-4	NA	TRBJ2-5	TGTGCCAGCAGCTTAAAGACTAGCGTCCAAGAGACCCAGTACTTC	CASSLKTSVQETQYF
TRBD2	TRBV19	NA	TRBJ2-7	TGTGCCAGTAGTATGGACGGGACTAGCGGGGGGGCCTACGAGCAGTACTTC	CASSMDGTSGGAYEQYF
NA	TRBV4-3	NA	TRBJ2-2	TGCGCCAGCAGCCAAGTCAGCGGGGAGCTGTTTTTT	CASSQVSGELFF
NA	TRBV7-2	NA	TRBJ2-3	TGTGCCAGCAGCCCCCTGGTCCGGGAAGGAAATACGCAGTATTTT	CASSPLVREGNTQYF
NA	TRBV5-1	NA	TRBJ2-6	TGCGCCAGCAGCCCGTCAGGCACTGGGGCCAACGTCCTGACTTTC	CASSPSGTGANVLTF
NA	TRBV30	NA	TRBJ2-4	TGTGCCTGCGAAAAGTACCCTTCAATTGGGGCAGGAAACATTCAGTACTTC	CACEKYPSIGAGNIQYF
NA	TRBV18	NA	TRBJ2-1	TGTGCCAGCTCACCGCTTCCGTTAGGTGTCTCCTACAATGAGCAGTTCTTC	CASSPLPLGVSYNEQFF
NA	TRBV19	NA	TRBJ2-1	TGTGCCAGTAGTACCTCCGGGACTGGATACAATGAGCAGTTCTTC	CASSTSGTGYNEQFF
NA	TRBV6-6	NA	TRBJ1-6	TGTGCCAGCTCGATCCCTGGGCCGGGGAGCAGGCCACCCCTCCACTTT	CASSIPGPGSRPPLHF
NA	TRBV27	NA	TRBJ1-6	TGTGCCAGCAGCTTCTCGCACAGTAATTCACCCCTCCACTTT	CASSFSHSNSPLHF
NA	TRBV11-2	NA	TRBJ2-2	TGTGCCAGCAGTTTAGCTACCGGGGAGCTGTTTTTT	CASSLATGELFF
TRBD1	TRBV25-1	NA	TRBJ1-5	TGTGCCAGCAGTGAGACAGGGGTCGGTCAGCCCCAGCATTTT	CASSETGVGQPQHF
NA	TRBV30	NA	TRBJ1-5	TGTGCCTGGAGTGTGGAAGGAAATCAGCCCCAGCATTTT	CAWSVEGNQPQHF
TRBD1	TRBV2	NA	TRBJ1-4	TGTGCCAGCAGTGAGGCAGGGGGACTGTTTTTT	CASSEAGGLFF
NA	TRBV7-9	NA	TRBJ2-7	TGTGCCAGCAGCCCTAAGACAAAGACCTACGAGCAGTACTTC	CASSPKTKTYEQYF
TRBD1	TRBV13	NA	TRBJ1-2	TGTGCCAGCAGCCCGTGGACAGGGGGCTCTCATGGCTACACCTTC	CASSPWTGGSHGYTF
NA	TRBV30	NA	TRBJ2-4	TGTGCCTGGAGTAACGGAAACATTCAGTACTTC	CAWSNGNIQYF
TRBD1	TRBV7-2	NA	TRBJ2-7	TGTGCCAGCAGCGCGGGAGGGACAGGGGGCGACGAGCAGTACTTC	CASSAGGTGGDEQYF
TRBD1	TRBV5-1	NA	TRBJ1-2	TGCGCCAGCAGCACCCGGACAGGGCAATTGGAGGGTGGCTACACCTTC	CASSTRTGQLEGGYTF
NA	TRBV6-5	NA	TRBJ1-6	TGTGCCAGCAGAAGAGGCAGCGATAATTCACCCCTCCACTTT	CASRRGSDNSPLHF
NA	TRBV19	NA	TRBJ2-1	TGTGCCAGTAGTATAGTTACCCTCAATGAGCAGTTCTTC	CASSIVTLNEQFF
NA	TRBV9	NA	TRBJ2-2	TGTGCCAGCAGCTTGGGAACCGGGGAGCTGTTTTTT	CASSLGTGELFF
NA	TRBV5-1	NA	TRBJ2-7	TGCGCCAGCAGCCCCGGGGACCGAAGCTCCTACGAGCAGTACTTC	CASSPGDRSSYEQYF
TRBD1	TRBV7-2	NA	TRBJ2-3	TGTGCCAGCAGCTCCAATCCCGACAGGGTTAGCACAGATACGCAGTATTTT	CASSSNPDRVSTDTQYF
NA	TRBV7-9	NA	TRBJ2-5	TGTGCCAGCAGCCCGGGACTGACCCAGGAGACCCAGTACTTC	CASSPGLTQETQYF
TRBD1	TRBV11-2	once	TRBJ1-5	TGTGCCAGCAGCTTAGCAGGGGGAGGCAATCAGCCCCAGCATTTT	CASSLAGGGNQPQHF
TRBD2	TRBV29-1	NA	TRBJ2-2	TGCAGCGTTAGTTTAGCGGGGGGGCCCACCGGGGAGCTGTTTTTT	CSVSLAGGPTGELFF
TRBD1	TRBV10-3	NA	TRBJ2-7	TGTGCCACCGCGACAGGGGGCAGCTACGAGCAGTACTTC	CATATGGSYEQYF
NA	TRBV5-1	NA	TRBJ2-7	TGCGCCAGCAGCCTTGGCCGGGAATACGAGCAGTACTTC	CASSLGREYEQYF
NA	TRBV10-3	NA	TRBJ2-5	TGTGCCTCCGGGGCCGGAGAGACCCAGTACTTC	CASGAGETQYF
NA	TRBV7-9	NA	TRBJ2-5	TGTGCCAGCAGTCTTTCGGGGTCGTCCAGGGAGACCCAGTACTTC	CASSLSGSSRETQYF
NA	TRBV9	NA	TRBJ1-3	TGTGCCAGCAGCGTATTGGCACCCTCTGGAAACACCATATATTTT	CASSVLAPSGNTIYF
TRBD2	TRBV2	NA	TRBJ2-3	TGTGCCAGCAGTGGCCAAGCGGGGGGGTCAGATACGCAGTATTTT	CASSGQAGGSDTQYF
NA	TRBV5-6	NA	TRBJ2-3	TGTGCCAGCAGCTTGGGAGGGGAGAAAGATACGCAGTATTTT	CASSLGGEKDTQYF
TRBD1	TRBV7-9	once	TRBJ1-2	TGTGCCAGCAGCTTAGCGTGGACAGGGGTGAGGGGCTACACCTTC	CASSLAWTGVRGYTF
NA	TRBV19	NA	TRBJ1-6	TGTGCCAGTAGTCAAGGGAGCTCCTATAATTCACCCCTCCACTTT	CASSQGSSYNSPLHF
TRBD1	TRBV9	once	TRBJ2-3	TGTGCCAGCAGCGCGGACAGGAGCACAGATACGCAGTATTTT	CASSADRSTDTQYF
NA	TRBV6-1	NA	TRBJ1-3	TGTGCCAGCAGTGATTGGAGCTCTGGAAACACCATATATTTT	CASSDWSSGNTIYF
NA	TRBV18	NA	TRBJ2-7	TGTGCCAGCTCAGGGGACGTCCACGAGCAGTACTTC	CASSGDVHEQYF
TRBD2	TRBV18	once	TRBJ2-1	TGTGCCAGCTCAGCCCCTAGCGGGGGGGGCTACAATGAGCAGTTCTTC	CASSAPSGGGYNEQFF
TRBD1	TRBV10-3	NA	TRBJ2-5	TGTGCCATCAGAGAGGGACAGGCGACTCAAGAGACCCAGTACTTC	CAIREGQATQETQYF
TRBD1	TRBV28	NA	TRBJ1-4	TGTGCCAGCAGTCCCCCGGGACAGGGGAAGGCAACTAATGAAAAACTGTTTTTT	CASSPPGQGKATNEKLFF
NA	TRBV25-1	NA	TRBJ1-4	TGTGCCAGCAGTGGGGGATTAAATGAAAAACTGTTTTTT	CASSGGLNEKLFF
TRBD1	TRBV5-1	NA	TRBJ2-7	TGCGCCAGCAGCTTGGAATCGGGACAGGGAGCCTACGAGCAGTACTTC	CASSLESGQGAYEQYF
NA	TRBV30	NA	TRBJ1-1	TGTGCCTGGAGGGTTGACAGAGTGAACACTGAAGCTTTCTTT	CAWRVDRVNTEAFF
NA	TRBV30	NA	TRBJ1-6	TGTGCCTGGAGTATCAACAGTGGAGGGGGTAATTCACCCCTCCACTTT	CAWSINSGGGNSPLHF
NA	TRBV7-6	NA	TRBJ1-1	TGTGCCAGCAGCTTGGGTGGGGCCAGTGAAGCTTTCTTT	CASSLGGASEAFF
NA	TRBV15	NA	TRBJ1-5	TGTGCCACCAGCAGATGGGGGGTCCGGACAAGCAATCAGCCCCAGCATTTT	CATSRWGVRTSNQPQHF
TRBD2	TRBV4-1	NA	TRBJ2-1	TGCGCCAGCAGCCACGGACTAGCGCGGGGCAATGAGCAGTTCTTC	CASSHGLARGNEQFF
NA	TRBV2	NA	TRBJ2-1	TGTGCCAGCAGTCAACAGGGCCCTGAGCAGTTCTTC	CASSQQGPEQFF
NA	TRBV5-1	NA	TRBJ1-4	TGCGCCAGCAGCATACAGGGCAATGAAAAACTGTTTTTT	CASSIQGNEKLFF
NA	TRBV28	once	TRBJ1-4	TGTGCCAGCAGTCCAGTGGGGGGCGCGACTTATGAAAAACTGTTTTTT	CASSPVGGATYEKLFF
NA	TRBV10-3	NA	TRBJ2-2	TGTGCCATCAGTACTGACACGTCGGCCGGGGAGCTGTTTTTT	CAISTDTSAGELFF
NA	TRBV5-4	NA	TRBJ2-7	TGTGCCAGCAGCTTGGTAGGCGGAACCTACGAGCAGTACTTC	CASSLVGGTYEQYF
NA	TRBV2	NA	TRBJ1-1	TGTGCCAGCAGACAAGGGACGGTTAACACTGAAGCTTTCTTT	CASRQGTVNTEAFF
NA	TRBV6-5	NA	TRBJ1-2	TGTGCCAGCAGTCAGAGGGTTGGGTATGGCTACACCTTC	CASSQRVGYGYTF